This T cell receptor beta chain is from a study of blood T cell repertoires in COVID-19 (dated by TCRdb to 2018 to 2021). Looking at the study overall: Samples covering the acute and convalescent phases of COVID-19 were provided by collaborators in the United States, Italy and Spain. The prospective study material was composed of cDNA or gDNA derived from T cells, B-cell-depleted T cells, or PBMCs. Deeply sampled blood TCRbeta repertoires from subjects exposed to, actively infected with, or recovered from COVID-19 were included in the dataset. The repertoires were made available in a free public database intended to serve as a resource for research on the immune response to SARS-CoV-2. Samples came from the ongoing ImmuneRACE study (first 160 participants) plus 1,254 subjects from 6 global collaborators. Nearly every sample came with metadata listing a de-identified subject ID, COVID-19 status, age in years and sex. HLA class I and class II types, where available, came from metadata supplied by the sample provider rather than from assay-based typing. Overall results and qualifications from the work: Clinical and demographic metadata were provided uncurated, with the amount varying by source and participant.

The immunoSEQ Assay, a bias-controlled multiplex PCR, was used to amplify TCRbeta CDR3 regions from genomic DNA. The authors processed their data as follows. The number of nucleated cells in each sample was estimated by amplification of reference gene primers within the assay. To quantify the absolute abundance of each unique TCRbeta CDR3 rearrangement, sequence reads were collapsed and filtered. Productive Simpson clonality was computed per sample as the square root of Simpson's diversity index over productive rearrangements. Here the immuneACCESS table is served through TCRdb, limited to in-frame sequences with V and J called. Missing clones are a known gap in these copies; in checked studies unresolved V genes cover under half, and the rest lacks a known reason. V and J calls and clone size follow that table, whereas D and trimming were derived from the DNA. This sample comprises some 300,000 clones, 90% of them detected only once. Clones ranked in the top ten supply about 1% of the sample.

V lost 4 bases and J lost 7 bases, and the count of bases not matched to a germline gene is 12. CDR1 and CDR2 are drawn from the germline V gene: SGHRS, YFSETQ. The CDR3 runs 18 amino acids, cysteine and phenylalanine included. Solely the CDR3 DNA is kept, with 54 bases framed from the first base. About this clone: There is no known antigen for this receptor. No base qualities exist here, and no much larger clone lies one base off it.

One collaborating source in Seattle enrolled patients while the patients were actively infected and followed the patients over time throughout the course of disease. Whole blood was collected in K2EDTA tubes by collaborating institutions according to the institutions' own protocols. For TCRbeta analysis, collaborators shipped samples as frozen whole blood, isolated PBMCs, or DNA extracted from either of those sample types. This chain is built from TRBV5-1 and TRBJ2-2, and TRBD2 aligns with 14 junction nucleotides. The source of this sequence is a woman aged 40 to 50 with COVID-19, enrolled during active disease. The material sequenced was peripheral blood. The nucleotides read TGCGCCAGCAGCCTGGAAGGACTAGCGGGAGGCCGTGGCGGGGAGCTGTTTTTT. Its translation reads: CASSLEGLAGGRGGELFF. The full variable domain, with segments outside the CDR3 supplied by the reference TRBV5-1 and TRBJ2-2 proteins, appears as KAGVTQTPRYLIKTRGQQVTLSCSPISGHRSVSWYQQTPGQGLQFLFEYFSETQRNKGNFPGRFSGRQFSNSRSEMNVSTLELGDSALYLCASSLEGLAGGRGGELFFGEGSRLTVL.